What follows is one TCR beta chain and its context. The sample comes from a study of blood T cell repertoires in COVID-19. The CDR3 contains 14 residues. The V end lost 2 bases, the J end lost 3 bases, and 10 bases lay between the germline ends. Germline lookup yields CDR1 KGHSH and CDR2 LQKENI. Sequencing was performed with immunoSEQ multiplex PCR; in TCRdb, only in-frame clones are kept and a portion is missing. The table has about 200,000 clones, approximately 81% seen once. The source of this sequence is a man between 35 and 55 years old who had recovered from COVID-19. The chain recombines TRBV18 with TRBJ2-5; a weak D match, TRBD2 (6 bases). The sequenced sample consisted of PBMCs or T cells enriched from blood (not recorded which). CDR3 in amino acids: CASSPGGGKETQYF. The DNA of the CDR3 is TGTGCCAGCTCACCAGGGGGAGGTAAAGAGACCCAGTACTTC.